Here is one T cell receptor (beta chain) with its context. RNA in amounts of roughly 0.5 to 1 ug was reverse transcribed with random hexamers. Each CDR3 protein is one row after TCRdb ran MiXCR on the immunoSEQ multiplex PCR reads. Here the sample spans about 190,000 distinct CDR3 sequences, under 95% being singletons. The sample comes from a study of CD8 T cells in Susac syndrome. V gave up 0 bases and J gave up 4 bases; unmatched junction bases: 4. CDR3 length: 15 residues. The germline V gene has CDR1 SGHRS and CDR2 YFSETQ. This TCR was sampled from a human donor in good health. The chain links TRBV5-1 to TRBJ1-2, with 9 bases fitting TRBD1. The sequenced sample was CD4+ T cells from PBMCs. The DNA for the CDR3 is TGCGCCAGCAGCTTGGTCCTGGGACAGGGCTATGGCTACACCTTC. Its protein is CASSLVLGQGYGYTF.